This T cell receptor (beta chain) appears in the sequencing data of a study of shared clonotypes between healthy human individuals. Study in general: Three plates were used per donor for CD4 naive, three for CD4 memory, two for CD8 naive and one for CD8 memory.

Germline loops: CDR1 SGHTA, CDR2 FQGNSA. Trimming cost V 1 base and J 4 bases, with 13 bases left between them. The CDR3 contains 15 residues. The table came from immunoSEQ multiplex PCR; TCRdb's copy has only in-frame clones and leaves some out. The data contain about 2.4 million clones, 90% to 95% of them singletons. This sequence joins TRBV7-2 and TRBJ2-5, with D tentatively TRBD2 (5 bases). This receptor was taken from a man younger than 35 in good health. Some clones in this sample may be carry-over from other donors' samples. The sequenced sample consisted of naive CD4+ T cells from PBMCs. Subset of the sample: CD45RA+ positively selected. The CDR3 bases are TGTGCCAGCAGCTTAGGGAGAGGGATTATAGAGACCCAGTACTTC. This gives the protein CASSLGRGIIETQYF.